This T cell receptor beta chain was captured in a study of OX40 agonist ivuxolimab in advanced cancers. CDR1 SGHNT and CDR2 YYREEE come from the germline V gene (reference sequence). The CDR3 has 14 amino acids. Trimming cost V 9 bases and J 5 bases; bases outside gene matches: 13. Assay: immunoSEQ multiplex PCR; the TCRdb copy retains only in-frame clones and omits some. The table has 35,000 to 40,000 clones, around 83% seen once. The TCR sequence derives from an adult with an advanced solid tumor such as melanoma, head and neck, liver or kidney cancer. The sequences come from CD4+ or CD8+ T cells sorted from blood, collected in a trial of the OX40 agonist ivuxolimab. The chain uses TRBV5-4 and TRBJ2-7; 8 bases align to TRBD2. CDR3 in DNA: TGTGCCACCCGCAGATCCGGGGGGGCCGACGAGCAGTACTTC. The encoded protein is CATRRSGGADEQYF. Complete variable domain (other parts from reference TRBV5-4 and TRBJ2-7): ETGVTQSPTHLIKTRGQQVTLRCSSQSGHNTVSWYQQALGQGPQFIFQYYREEENGRGNFPPRFSGLQFPNYSSELNVNALELDDSALYLCATRRSGGADEQYFGPGTRLTVT.